One sample yielded the 8 T cell receptor beta chains listed below, sequenced in a study of blood T cell repertoires in COVID-19 (dated by TCRdb to between 2020 and 2021). The library was prepared using the immunoSEQ multiplex PCR assay. TCRdb's version of the immuneACCESS table is confined to in-frame rearrangements and falls short of the full clone set. An unresolved V gene accounts for under half of the shortfall where checked; the remainder is of unknown origin. For this sample the table gives around 380,000 clones, of which roughly 77% were detected only once. The ten largest clones capture about 1.2% of the sample. Sequencing input: peripheral blood. The receptors come from a human donor with acute or convalescent COVID-19. The donor label of this sample is uncertain.

This rearrangement joins TRBV9 to TRBJ2-5; 10 positions agree with TRBD2. J lost 5 bases, V lost 1 base, and 5 bases had no gene match. The germline V gene has CDR1 SGDLS and CDR2 YYNGEE. The CDR3 spans 15 residues. The CDR3 region is CASSVSAGGRETQYF. The CDR3 nucleotides read TGTGCCAGCAGCGTATCAGCGGGAGGGCGGGAGACCCAGTACTTC. The full variable domain, in which reference TRBV9 and TRBJ2-5 provide the parts outside the CDR3, is DSGVTQTPKHLITATGQRVTLRCSPRSGDLSVYWYQQSLDQGLQFLIQYYNGEERAKGNILERFSAQQFPDLHSELNLSSLELGDSALYFCASSVSAGGRETQYFGPGTRLLVL.

The genes are TRBV2 and TRBJ2-3, with D tentatively TRBD2 (6 bases). The CDR3 length is 15 residues. The V gene lost 4 bases and the J gene lost 1 base, with 12 bases spanning the gap. Germline CDR1 is SNHLY and CDR2 is FYNNEI. The CDR3 bases are TGTGCCAGCAGTGCAAGCGGGTTACGCACAGATACGCAGTATTTT. Its translation: CASSASGLRTDTQYF.

The rearrangement joins TRBV4-2 to TRBJ1-2; D is uncertain. This CDR3 contains 12 residues. Trimming shortened V by 1 base and J by 6 bases, and 6 bases separated the two germline ends. Looked up from germline, CDR1 is LGHNA and CDR2 is YNFKEQ. The CDR3 DNA is TGTGCCAGCAGCCAAGCCAGGAATGGCTACACCTTC. This gives the protein CASSQARNGYTF.

This sequence joins TRBV2 and TRBJ1-2; 8 bases are a match to TRBD1. V gave up 6 bases and J gave up 11 bases; unmatched junction bases: 5. The length of the CDR3 is 11 residues. CDR1 is SNHLY, CDR2 FYNNEI, per germline. CDR3 amino acids: CASRDRGVYTF. The CDR3 DNA sequence: TGTGCCAGCAGAGACAGGGGAGTTTACACCTTC.

The gene calls are TRBV5-1 and TRBJ1-6; 7 bases match TRBD1. The CDR3 contains 14 residues. V dropped 4 bases and J dropped 7; count of bases not matched to a gene: 5. Germline V gene lookup returns CDR1 SGHRS and CDR2 YFSETQ. This chain's CDR3 is CASSPGQENSPLHF. The CDR3 DNA reads as TGCGCCAGCAGCCCAGGACAGGAGAATTCACCCCTCCACTTT. The entire variable domain, with the rest obtained from reference TRBV5-1 and TRBJ1-6, is as follows: KAGVTQTPRYLIKTRGQQVTLSCSPISGHRSVSWYQQTPGQGLQFLFEYFSETQRNKGNFPGRFSGRQFSNSRSEMNVSTLELGDSALYLCASSPGQENSPLHFGNGTRLTVT.

This clone occurred a few times. The CDR3 DNA sequence: TGTGCCAGCCTCCCTGGCGGAAACAGGGGACCTGAAGCTTTCTTT. Protein product: CASLPGGNRGPEAFF. This chain uses TRBV6-5 with TRBJ1-1, with TRBD1 matching over 7 bases. The CDR3 extends over 15 amino acids. V was pared by 8 bases and J by 6 bases, with 15 bases of the junction left unmatched. Germline loops: CDR1 MNHEY, CDR2 SVGAGI.

V is TRBV20-1 and J is TRBJ1-2; D is unclear. Trimming removed 3 bases at V and 4 bases at J, with 6 bases between. The CDR3 totals 11 residues. Germline assignment: CDR1 DFQATT and CDR2 SNEGSKA (reference sequence). CDR3 in amino acids: CSASPPYGYTF. CDR3 coding DNA: TGCAGTGCTAGTCCTCCCTATGGCTACACCTTC.

This chain joins TRBV5-4 and TRBJ2-1; the D is unclear. This CDR3 region has 18 residues. Germline V lookup: CDR1 SGHNT, CDR2 YYREEE (reference sequence). Trimming took off 2 bases at V and 7 bases at J, with 25 bases between the two ends. Here the CDR3 reads CASSFGTYRTPVGNEQFF. DNA for the CDR3: TGTGCCAGCAGCTTTGGTACGTACCGAACCCCCGTCGGGAATGAGCAGTTCTTC.